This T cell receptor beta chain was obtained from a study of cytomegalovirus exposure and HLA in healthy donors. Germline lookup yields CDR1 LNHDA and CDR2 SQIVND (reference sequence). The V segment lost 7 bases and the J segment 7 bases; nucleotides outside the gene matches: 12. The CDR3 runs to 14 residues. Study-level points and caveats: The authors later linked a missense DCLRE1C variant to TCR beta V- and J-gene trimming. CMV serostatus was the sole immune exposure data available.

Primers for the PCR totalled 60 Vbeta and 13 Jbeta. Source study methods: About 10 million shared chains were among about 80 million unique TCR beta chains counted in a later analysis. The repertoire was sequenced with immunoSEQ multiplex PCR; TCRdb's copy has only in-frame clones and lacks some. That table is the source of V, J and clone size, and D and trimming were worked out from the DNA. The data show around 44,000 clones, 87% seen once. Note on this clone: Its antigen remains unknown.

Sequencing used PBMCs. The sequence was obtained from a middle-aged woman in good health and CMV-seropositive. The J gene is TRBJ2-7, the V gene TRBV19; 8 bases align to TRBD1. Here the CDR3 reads CASKVRQGAQEQYF. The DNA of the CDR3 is TGTGCCAGTAAAGTGAGGCAGGGGGCTCAGGAGCAGTACTTC.